Listed below are T cell receptor beta chains from one sample, sequenced in a study of CD8+ T cells in alopecia areata. Some clones are missing from TCRdb's copy, which holds only in-frame ones; the method was immunoSEQ multiplex PCR. Of roughly 130,000 clones listed, over 50% were seen once; the top ten hold under 5%. This material consisted of CD4+ T cells sorted from blood, taken at week 0. The receptor source for this set is a human donor with alopecia areata. Each CDR3 is given with its conserved first and last residue. The D gene is left open where the match is weak. Expanded clones are given a class, and other clones once, few, many or no size at all.

d_call	v_call	cdr3_length	clone_size	j_call	cdr3_nt	cdr3_aa
TRBD1	TRBV7-2	14	-	TRBJ1-5	TGTGCCAGCAGCCCAACAGGGGGCGATCAGCCCCAGCATTTT	CASSPTGGDQPQHF
TRBD2	TRBV5-1	14	-	TRBJ2-3	TGCGCCAGCAGCTTGTCGACTAGCCCAGATACGCAGTATTTT	CASSLSTSPDTQYF
TRBD2	TRBV4-1	15	few	TRBJ2-3	TGCGCCAGCAGCCAAAGGGGGACTAGCGGTGATACGCAGTATTTT	CASSQRGTSGDTQYF
-	TRBV28	10	-	TRBJ1-1	TGTGCCAGCAGCCGACGCGAAGCTTTCTTT	CASSRREAFF
-	TRBV7-9	14	-	TRBJ1-5	TGTGCCAGCAGCTTAGAAGGGAATGGGCAGCCCCAGCATTTT	CASSLEGNGQPQHF
-	TRBV7-2	16	-	TRBJ2-5	TGTGCCAGCAGCCCCTCGGCGCAGGGTGTCACAGAGACCCAGTACTTC	CASSPSAQGVTETQYF
TRBD2	TRBV7-2	15	few	TRBJ2-5	TGTGCCAGCAGCTTATTCGCGGGGGGGACAGAGACCCAGTACTTC	CASSLFAGGTETQYF
TRBD1	TRBV4-2	17	-	TRBJ1-2	TGTGCCAGCAGCCAAGACTCCGGGACAGGGGTGGACTATGGCTACACCTTC	CASSQDSGTGVDYGYTF
TRBD1	TRBV5-6	16	few	TRBJ2-1	TGTGCCAGCAGCTTCTTCGGGACAGGGGTTTACAATGAGCAGTTCTTC	CASSFFGTGVYNEQFF
-	TRBV18	11	few	TRBJ2-5	TGTGCCAGCTCACCGGGAGAGACCCAGTACTTC	CASSPGETQYF
TRBD1	TRBV9	16	-	TRBJ2-1	TGTGCCAGCAGCCTAACCGGGACAGGGAACTACAATGAGCAGTTCTTC	CASSLTGTGNYNEQFF
TRBD1	TRBV18	16	-	TRBJ2-3	TGTGCCAGCTCAAGACAGGGGGCTGAGTTGACAGATACGCAGTATTTT	CASSRQGAELTDTQYF
-	TRBV6-6	15	-	TRBJ2-7	TGTGCCAGCAGTTACACGGGAGTGGGGTCCTACGAGCAGTACTTC	CASSYTGVGSYEQYF
TRBD1	TRBV4-1	15	few	TRBJ1-2	TGCGCCAGCAGCCAAGACTACAGGGGAAACTATGGCTACACCTTC	CASSQDYRGNYGYTF
-	TRBV27	14	-	TRBJ2-1	TGTGCCAGCATCGGTCCAAACAGGGTTGGTGAGCAGTTCTTC	CASIGPNRVGEQFF
TRBD2	TRBV11-2	18	-	TRBJ2-5	TGTGCCAGCAGCTTAGTCCCGTTAATAGCGGGAGTTGGAGAGACCCAGTACTTC	CASSLVPLIAGVGETQYF
-	TRBV18	16	-	TRBJ2-7	TGTGCCAGCTCACCACCGAGTGATAGCGGACTTTACGAGCAGTACTTC	CASSPPSDSGLYEQYF
-	TRBV4-3	16	-	TRBJ2-7	TGCGCCAGCAGCCAAGAAGGCCGAGGGCAGAGGAACGAGCAGTACTTC	CASSQEGRGQRNEQYF
-	TRBV4-3	15	once	TRBJ1-5	TGCGCCAGCAGCCAAGATATGGCCCTTAATCAGCCCCAGCATTTT	CASSQDMALNQPQHF
-	TRBV29-1	16	-	TRBJ2-1	TGCAGCGCTTTAGTTCAAGGAGAGAGCTCCTACAATGAGCAGTTCTTC	CSALVQGESSYNEQFF
-	TRBV4-3	16	-	TRBJ2-3	TGCGCCAGCAGCCAAGAAACGTCGGGGGGCCTAAATACGCAGTATTTT	CASSQETSGGLNTQYF
-	TRBV6-5	14	-	TRBJ2-3	TGTGCCAGCAGTTACCCGACTCTCACAGATACGCAGTATTTT	CASSYPTLTDTQYF